This T cell receptor (beta chain) was documented in a study of Ad26.COV2.S vaccination and SARS-CoV-2 variants. Germline values: CDR1 SGHNT, CDR2 YENEEA. Trimming took off 1 base at V and 7 bases at J, with 11 bases between the two ends. The CDR3 has 14 residues. Sample treatment: some 20 received Ad26.COV2.S at low or high dose, single or two shots; several received placebo; per-sample allocation not given. Sampling happened 63 days after the first vaccine or placebo injection. Profiling relied on immunoSEQ multiplex PCR, and the TCRdb table lists in-frame clones only, not all of them. The table shows around 300,000 clones, with about 87% occurring only once.

Sequences were derived from peripheral blood, sampled in a trial of Ad26.COV2.S vaccine versus placebo. The V gene is TRBV11-3, the J gene TRBJ2-1; D may be TRBD1 (6 bases). This clonotype was sampled from a person between 18 and 65 years old who received the Ad26.COV2.S COVID-19 vaccine or a placebo. CDR3 protein: CASSLGGGENEQFF. CDR3 bases: TGTGCCAGCAGCTTAGGAGGGGGAGAGAATGAGCAGTTCTTC.